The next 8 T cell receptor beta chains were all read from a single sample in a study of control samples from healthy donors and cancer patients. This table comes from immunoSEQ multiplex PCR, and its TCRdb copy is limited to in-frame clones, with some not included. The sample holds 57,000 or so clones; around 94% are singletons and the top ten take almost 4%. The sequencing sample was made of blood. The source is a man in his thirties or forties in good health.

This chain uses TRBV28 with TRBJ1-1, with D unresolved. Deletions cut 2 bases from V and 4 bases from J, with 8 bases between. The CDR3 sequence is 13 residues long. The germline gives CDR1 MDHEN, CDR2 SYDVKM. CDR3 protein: CASSLGRITEAFF. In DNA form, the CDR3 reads TGTGCCAGCAGTTTAGGGCGGATCACTGAAGCTTTCTTT.

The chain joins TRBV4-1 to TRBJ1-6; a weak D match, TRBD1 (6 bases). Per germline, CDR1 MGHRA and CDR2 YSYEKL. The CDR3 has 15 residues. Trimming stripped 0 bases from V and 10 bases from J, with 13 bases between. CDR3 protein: CASSQDGGGGSPLHF. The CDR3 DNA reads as TGCGCCAGCAGCCAAGATGGAGGGGGGGGATCACCCCTCCACTTT.

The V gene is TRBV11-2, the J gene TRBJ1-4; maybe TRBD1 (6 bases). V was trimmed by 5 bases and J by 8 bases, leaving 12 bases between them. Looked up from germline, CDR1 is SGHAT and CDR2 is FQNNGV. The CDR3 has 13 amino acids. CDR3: CASSARGWEKLFF. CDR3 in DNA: TGTGCCAGCAGCGCCAGGGGTTGGGAAAAACTGTTTTTT.

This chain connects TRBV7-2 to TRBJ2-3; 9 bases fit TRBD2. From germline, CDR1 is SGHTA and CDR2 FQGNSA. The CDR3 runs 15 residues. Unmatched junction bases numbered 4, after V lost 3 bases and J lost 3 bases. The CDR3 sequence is CASSFSGGKTDTQYF. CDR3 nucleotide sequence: TGTGCCAGCAGCTTCAGCGGGGGGAAGACAGATACGCAGTATTTT. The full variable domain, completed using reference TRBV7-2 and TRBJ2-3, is GAGVSQSPSNKVTEKGKDVELRCDPISGHTALYWYRQSLGQGLEFLIYFQGNSAPDKSGLPSDRFSAERTGGSVSTLTIQRTQQEDSAVYLCASSFSGGKTDTQYFGPGTRLTVL.

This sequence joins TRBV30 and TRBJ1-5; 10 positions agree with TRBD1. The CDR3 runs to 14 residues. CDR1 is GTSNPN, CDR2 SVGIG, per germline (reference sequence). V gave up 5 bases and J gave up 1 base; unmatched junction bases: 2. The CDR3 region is CAWGGQGSNQPQHF. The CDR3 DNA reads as TGTGCCTGGGGGGGACAGGGGAGCAATCAGCCCCAGCATTTT.

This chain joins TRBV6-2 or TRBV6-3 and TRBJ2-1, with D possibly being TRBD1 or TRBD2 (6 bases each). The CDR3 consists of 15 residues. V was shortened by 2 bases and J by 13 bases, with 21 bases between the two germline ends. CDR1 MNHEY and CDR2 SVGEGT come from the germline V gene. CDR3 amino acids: CASSYPSIGGGSQFF. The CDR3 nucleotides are TGTGCCAGCAGTTACCCCTCCATTGGAGGGGGGTCCCAGTTCTTC.

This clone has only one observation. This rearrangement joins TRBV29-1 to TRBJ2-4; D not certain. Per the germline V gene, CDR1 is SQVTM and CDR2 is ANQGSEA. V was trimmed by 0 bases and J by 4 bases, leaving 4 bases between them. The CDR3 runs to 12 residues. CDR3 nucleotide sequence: TGCAGCGTTGAAGACAGGAAAAACATTCAGTACTTC. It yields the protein CSVEDRKNIQYF.

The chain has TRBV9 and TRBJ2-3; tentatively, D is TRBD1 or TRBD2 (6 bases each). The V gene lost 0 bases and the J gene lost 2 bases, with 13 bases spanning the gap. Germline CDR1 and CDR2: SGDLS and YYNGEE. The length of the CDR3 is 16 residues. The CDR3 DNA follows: TGTGCCAGCAGCGTAGGGAGGGGACACTACACAGATACGCAGTATTTT. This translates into CASSVGRGHYTDTQYF. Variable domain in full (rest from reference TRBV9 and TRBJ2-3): DSGVTQTPKHLITATGQRVTLRCSPRSGDLSVYWYQQSLDQGLQFLIQYYNGEERAKGNILERFSAQQFPDLHSELNLSSLELGDSALYFCASSVGRGHYTDTQYFGPGTRLTVL.